The rows below give T cell receptor beta chains drawn from one sample of a study of Graves' ophthalmopathy and Graves' hyperthyroidism. TCRdb recomputed calls from the multiplex PCR reads with MiXCR, one row per CDR3 protein. Here the sample spans nearly 400,000 distinct CDR3 sequences, around 20% being singletons. The specimen was peripheral blood. The receptors stem from a woman between 18 and 29 years old with Graves' ophthalmopathy. The CDR3 runs from the conserved cysteine through the conserved F or W. A D gene is named only where the DNA matches it firmly. Size is stated for part of the rows, as once, few or many counts, or as a class when the clone is expanded.

V gene	D gene	CDR3 length	J gene	clone size	CDR3 DNA	CDR3 protein
TRBV12-3/TRBV12-4	.	14	TRBJ2-7	.	TGTGCCAGCAGTAAGAAGACCGTTTCCTACGAGCAGTACTTC	CASSKKTVSYEQYF
TRBV28	.	15	TRBJ2-1	many	TGTGCCAGCAGTTTAGTGGGAACAGCTTACAATGAGCAGTTCTTC	CASSLVGTAYNEQFF
TRBV28	TRBD1	15	TRBJ1-1	many	TGTGCCAGCAGTATGGGACAGGGACCAAACACTGAAGCTTTCTTT	CASSMGQGPNTEAFF
TRBV6-2/TRBV6-3	.	12	TRBJ1-2	many	TGTGCCAGCAGTTTGGATCTTGGTGGCTACACCTTC	CASSLDLGGYTF
TRBV28	TRBD1	17	TRBJ1-2	many	TGTGCCAGCAGGCCTTTTAGGCTGCAACAGGGGACAAATGGCTACACCTTC	CASRPFRLQQGTNGYTF
TRBV6-2/TRBV6-3	TRBD2	15	TRBJ2-7	many	TGTGCCAGCGGTACCTCCGGGACTAGCGGGAACGAGCAGTACTTC	CASGTSGTSGNEQYF
TRBV29-1	.	12	TRBJ2-7	many	TGCAGCCTTACTGGACAGCCACTTGAGCAGTACTTC	CSLTGQPLEQYF
TRBV4-2	.	15	TRBJ2-4	many	TGTGCCAGCAGCCAAGATCTTACATTCACTTTTAGTGGATACTTC	CASSQDLTFTFSGYF
TRBV6-2/TRBV6-3	.	14	TRBJ2-7	many	TGTGCCAGCAGTTACAATATACAGGGCTACGAGCAGTACTTC	CASSYNIQGYEQYF
TRBV27	.	13	TRBJ1-5	many	TGTGCCAGCAGTTTACCCCGGGTTCAGCCCCAGCATTTT	CASSLPRVQPQHF
TRBV6-1	.	14	TRBJ1-5	few	TGTGCCAGCAGTGAAGCTGGGGGGGCCCAGCCCCAGCATTTT	CASSEAGGAQPQHF
TRBV3-1	.	13	TRBJ1-2	many	TGTGCCAGCAGCCAGGAAGGGGCGTATGGCTACACCTTC	CASSQEGAYGYTF
TRBV13	.	14	TRBJ1-3	many	TGTGCCAGCAGCTTACCAGGAGCCGGAAACACCATATATTTT	CASSLPGAGNTIYF
TRBV4-3	TRBD1	14	TRBJ1-1	many	TGCGCCAGCAGCCAGGGACAGGTGAACACTGAAGCTTTCTTT	CASSQGQVNTEAFF
TRBV30	TRBD1	14	TRBJ2-2	.	TGTGCCTGGAGGGAGACAGGGCGAACCGGGGAGCTGTTTTTT	CAWRETGRTGELFF
TRBV11-2	.	11	TRBJ1-3	many	TGTGCCAGCAGCCCAGGGAGCACCATATATTTT	CASSPGSTIYF
TRBV9	TRBD1	15	TRBJ1-5	many	TGTGCCAGCAGCGTAGGAGGGACAGATAATCAGCCCCAGCATTTT	CASSVGGTDNQPQHF
TRBV20-1	.	14	TRBJ1-2	many	TGCAGTGCTAGAGATTCAGGGCAGGACTATGGCTACACCTTC	CSARDSGQDYGYTF
TRBV7-9	TRBD1	15	TRBJ2-7	.	TGTGCCAGCACCAGGGGGGGGACAGGGTACTACGAGCAGTACTTC	CASTRGGTGYYEQYF
TRBV6-1	TRBD2	15	TRBJ2-1	.	TGTGCCAGCAGCCACGGGACTAGCGGGATCGATGAGCAGTTCTTC	CASSHGTSGIDEQFF
TRBV28	.	18	TRBJ1-1	many	TGTGCCAGCAGTTCCCAGGGAGGGTCCGGGGCCATACATACAGAAGCTTTCTTT	CASSSQGGSGAIHTEAFF
TRBV6-2/TRBV6-3	TRBD1	18	TRBJ1-2	many	TGTGCCAGCAGTTACTCGCTTAGGGGCGGGCGCAGGGGGAACGGCTACACCTTC	CASSYSLRGGRRGNGYTF
TRBV11-1	TRBD1	16	TRBJ2-2	many	TGTGCCAGCAGCTTAGATGGGACAGCAAACACCGGGGAGCTGTTTTTT	CASSLDGTANTGELFF
TRBV28	.	18	TRBJ1-5	.	TGTGCCAGCAGTTTAATGGACTGGCAGAATAACCTTAAGGAGCCCCAGCATTTT	CASSLMDWQNNLKEPQHF
TRBV28	.	16	TRBJ1-2	many	TGTGCCAGCACCCCTCTCACCGAGGCAGGGGACTATGGCTACACCTTC	CASTPLTEAGDYGYTF
TRBV28	TRBD1	14	TRBJ1-2	many	TGTGCCAGCACGGACAGGGCCCAAACTCGGGGCTACACCTTC	CASTDRAQTRGYTF
TRBV7-9	.	15	TRBJ2-5	few	TGTGCCAGCAGCTTAGTTCCCGCTAGGGGAGAGACCCAGTACTTC	CASSLVPARGETQYF
TRBV19	TRBD1	13	TRBJ1-1	many	TGTGCCAGTAGGGCAGGACAGGGGGACAGAGCTTTCTTT	CASRAGQGDRAFF
TRBV6-5	.	15	TRBJ2-5	.	TGTGCCAGCAGTTACTCCCTGGCCACCCAAGAGACCCAGTACTTC	CASSYSLATQETQYF
TRBV7-6	TRBD1	14	TRBJ2-2	many	TGTGCCAGCAGCGCGCGACAGGGGATCGGGGAGCTGTTTTTT	CASSARQGIGELFF
TRBV7-3	.	14	TRBJ1-5	many	TGTGCCAGCAGCGTCGACGGGGGAAATCAGCCCCAGCATTTT	CASSVDGGNQPQHF
TRBV12-3/TRBV12-4	.	13	TRBJ2-5	many	TGTGCCAGCAGCCCCAGCGGGCAAGAGACCCAGTACTTC	CASSPSGQETQYF
TRBV10-3	TRBD2	16	TRBJ2-5	many	TGTGCCATCAGTGACCCGACTAGCGGGAGTTTAGAGACCCAGTACTTC	CAISDPTSGSLETQYF
TRBV11-3	TRBD1	15	TRBJ2-5	few	TGTGCCAGCAGCTTAGAGACAGGGGGCTTGAAGACCCAGTACTTC	CASSLETGGLKTQYF
TRBV29-1	.	13	TRBJ1-1	many	TGCAGCGTTGAGGCCGCATTGAACACTGAAGCTTTCTTT	CSVEAALNTEAFF
TRBV12-3/TRBV12-4	.	11	TRBJ2-2	many	TGTGCCAGCAGTTTAGCGTCGGAGCTGTTTTTT	CASSLASELFF
TRBV2	.	16	TRBJ2-2	many	TGTGCCAGCAGTCAGGGGGGCCCTTGGGGCACCGGGGAGCTGTTTTTT	CASSQGGPWGTGELFF
TRBV7-8	.	15	TRBJ1-5	many	TGTGCCAGCAGCTTAGCACAGGCCAGCAATCAGCCCCAGCATTTT	CASSLAQASNQPQHF
TRBV7-8	.	19	TRBJ1-6	.	TGTGCCAGCAGCCCGAGAGGGCCAGGGGCCAGCTCCTATAATTCACCCCTCCACTTT	CASSPRGPGASSYNSPLHF
TRBV15	.	18	TRBJ1-5	many	TGTGCCACCAGCAGAGATCCTGGCGGGCGGTGGGGCAATCAGCCCCAGCATTTT	CATSRDPGGRWGNQPQHF
TRBV5-1	.	14	TRBJ2-7	.	TGCGCCAGCAGCACCGGACAATTTAAGGCTGAGCAGTACTTC	CASSTGQFKAEQYF
TRBV6-2/TRBV6-3	TRBD2	16	TRBJ2-7	many	TGTGCCAGCAGTTACTCGCTAGGGACTAGCGGGACCGAGCAGTACTTC	CASSYSLGTSGTEQYF
TRBV20-1	TRBD1	13	TRBJ2-4	many	TGCAGTGCTAGGAGGGACAGCAAAAACATTCAGTACTTC	CSARRDSKNIQYF
TRBV18	.	16	TRBJ2-2	.	TGTGCCAGCTCTCATATCGACGGACTGAACACCGGGGAGCTGTTTTTT	CASSHIDGLNTGELFF
TRBV27	TRBD1	16	TRBJ1-1	many	TGTGCCAGCAGTCCCCGGACAGGGATTTTGGCCACTGAAGCTTTCTTT	CASSPRTGILATEAFF
TRBV12-3/TRBV12-4	.	14	TRBJ1-2	many	TGTGCCAGCAGTCTAGCGGTGGGCAACTATGGCTACACCTTC	CASSLAVGNYGYTF
TRBV29-1	.	15	TRBJ1-6	many	TGCAGCGTAACAACAGGGAACCCAGATAATTCACCCCTCCACTTT	CSVTTGNPDNSPLHF
TRBV29-1	TRBD2	13	TRBJ2-5	.	TGCAGCGTTGCCAGCGGGGGGAAAGAGACCCAGTACTTC	CSVASGGKETQYF
TRBV27	.	11	TRBJ2-7	many	TGTGCCAGCAGTCCCGCCTACGAGCAGTACTTC	CASSPAYEQYF
TRBV12-3/TRBV12-4	TRBD2	15	TRBJ2-7	.	TGTGCCAGCAGTTTAAGCGGGACTAGCGGGTCAAATCAGTACTTC	CASSLSGTSGSNQYF